This T cell receptor (beta chain) was observed in a study of cytomegalovirus exposure and HLA in healthy donors. The length of the CDR3 is 16 residues. The germline gives CDR1 SGHNT, CDR2 YENEEA. V lost 5 bases and J lost 0; bases outside the gene matches: 8. Primers for the PCR totalled 60 Vbeta and 13 Jbeta. Measured with immunoSEQ multiplex PCR; TCRdb has only the in-frame clones, and not every one. Of some 130,000 clones in the sample, about 63% are singletons; the top ten hold less than 2%. The chain is built from TRBV11-3 and TRBJ2-3; 7 nucleotides match TRBD2. Sequenced input: PBMCs. This TCR was sampled from a man aged 25 to 45 in good health and CMV-seropositive. CDR3 protein: CASSPSGGSSTDTQYF. CDR3 DNA sequence: TGTGCCAGCAGCCCCTCGGGCGGGAGTAGCACAGATACGCAGTATTTT.